The 30 T cell receptor beta chains below come from one sample, sequenced in a study of OX40 agonist ivuxolimab in advanced cancers. Sequencing used immunoSEQ multiplex PCR; TCRdb keeps in-frame clones, though not all of them. The sample includes tens of thousands of clones, about 89% of them seen just once. This specimen consisted of CD4+ or CD8+ T cells sorted from blood, obtained in a trial of the OX40 agonist ivuxolimab. Every receptor here comes from an adult with an advanced solid tumor such as melanoma, head and neck, liver or kidney cancer.

The rearrangement joins TRBV5-4 to TRBJ1-2; 12 bases map to TRBD1. V lost 4 bases and J lost 4; bases outside the gene matches: 11. From germline, CDR1 is SGHNT and CDR2 YYREEE (reference sequence). CDR3 length: 17 amino acids. The CDR3 region has the DNA TGTGCCAGCAGCCTCGCGCCGGGACAGGGGGCGAGCTATGGCTACACCTTC. This encodes CASSLAPGQGASYGYTF.

This clone was seen only once. The rearrangement joins TRBV5-6 to TRBJ2-3; perhaps TRBD1 as D (5 bases). V was cut by 2 bases and J by 1 base, with 11 bases left in between. Per germline, CDR1 SGHDT and CDR2 YYEEEE. This CDR3 is 15 amino acids long. The DNA for the CDR3 is TGTGCCAGCAGCTTCGTGGTCAGGGGCACAGATACGCAGTATTTT. Residues: CASSFVVRGTDTQYF.

The rearrangement joins TRBV5-4 to TRBJ1-3, with a possible D match to TRBD1 (6 bases). V lost 5 bases and J 3 bases, leaving 12 bases between the germline ends. CDR1 SGHNT and CDR2 YYREEE come from the germline V gene (reference sequence). This CDR3 region has 14 residues. Here the CDR3 DNA reads TGTGCCAGCAGGGCGGCAGGGGATGGAAACACCATATATTTT. It is translated as CASRAAGDGNTIYF.

V usage is TRBV4-1 and J usage is TRBJ1-3; D perhaps matches TRBD1 (5 bases). The CDR3 consists of 15 residues. From germline, CDR1 is MGHRA and CDR2 YSYEKL. The ends were cut back, 2 bases at V and 0 bases at J, with 8 bases in the middle. This chain's CDR3 is CASSQPDNSGNTIYF. As DNA, the CDR3 is TGCGCCAGCAGCCAACCGGACAACTCTGGAAACACCATATATTTT.

V gene TRBV2 combines with J gene TRBJ2-3; no clear D. The V end was cut by 7 bases, the J end by 0 bases, with 8 bases between. CDR3 length equals 13 residues. Germline V gene data show CDR1 as SNHLY and CDR2 as FYNNEI. For the CDR3, the DNA is TGTGCCAGCAATGGTGGAAGCACAGATACGCAGTATTTT. Its translation: CASNGGSTDTQYF.

The chain joins TRBV27 to TRBJ2-3, with 10 bases lining up with TRBD1. The CDR3 covers 14 residues. With 7 bases clipped from V and 1 base from J, the junction kept 2 bases outside the gene matches. From germline, CDR1 is MNHEY and CDR2 SMNVEV (reference sequence). CDR3 residues: CASTGTGGTDTQYF. In DNA, the CDR3 is TGTGCCAGCACCGGGACAGGGGGCACAGATACGCAGTATTTT.

The chain's CDR3 is CAWSVPGLAAYEQYF. The DNA of the CDR3 is TGTGCCTGGAGTGTCCCGGGACTAGCGGCCTACGAGCAGTACTTC. The chain recombines TRBV30 with TRBJ2-7; 11 bases line up with TRBD2. V gave up 0 bases and J gave up 2 bases; unmatched junction bases: 3. CDR3 length: 15 amino acids. CDR1 is GTSNPN and CDR2 is SVGIG in the germline V gene (reference sequence).

The CDR3 DNA follows: TGTGCCAGCAGCTTAGAGGGAGGGTCTTATGGCTACACCTTC. Translation gives CASSLEGGSYGYTF. This sequence joins TRBV7-9 and TRBJ1-2; D is unresolved. Germline lookup yields CDR1 SEHNR and CDR2 FQNEAQ (reference sequence). Between the trimmed V and J ends, which lost 1 base and 5 bases, there was a span of 11 bases. This CDR3 comprises 14 residues.

The chain joins TRBV7-9 to TRBJ2-2, with D perhaps matching TRBD1 (5 bases). Germline assignment: CDR1 SEHNR and CDR2 FQNEAQ (reference sequence). V was pared by 6 bases and J by 0 bases, with 14 bases between. This CDR3 region has 16 residues. This CDR3 is CASRVTGSANTGELFF. CDR3 DNA: TGTGCCAGCAGGGTAACAGGATCTGCGAACACCGGGGAGCTGTTTTTT.

The genes are TRBV7-9 and TRBJ1-1, with 7 bases fitting TRBD1. With 6 bases clipped from V and 0 bases from J, the junction kept 13 bases outside the gene matches. The V gene's germline CDR1 is SEHNR and CDR2 FQNEAQ (reference sequence). The CDR3 runs 17 residues. DNA of the CDR3: TGTGCCAGCAGGCCAGCGAAGGGGGCGAGTATGAACACTGAAGCTTTCTTT. It yields the protein CASRPAKGASMNTEAFF.

This chain uses TRBV6-1 with TRBJ2-7; D not resolved. Germline V CDR1 and CDR2: MNHNS, SASEGT. Trimming stripped 1 base from V and 1 base from J, with 32 bases between. This CDR3 has 22 residues. This chain's CDR3 is CASSEGIKVYEHYLSSSYEQYV. CDR3 bases: TGTGCCAGCAGTGAAGGGATAAAGGTCTACGAACACTATCTTTCCTCGTCCTACGAGCAGTACGTC.

This chain connects TRBV19 to TRBJ2-3; D unclear. The V end lost 3 bases, the J end lost 3 bases, and 19 bases lay between the germline ends. There are 17 residues in the CDR3. Germline assignment: CDR1 LNHDA and CDR2 SQIVND (reference sequence). CDR3 nucleotides: TGTGCCAGTAGTATTCCCCCCAGACTGACAACGACAGATACGCAGTATTTT. Residues: CASSIPPRLTTTDTQYF.

The gene calls are TRBV19 and TRBJ1-5; no clear D. The CDR3 runs to 11 residues. CDR1 LNHDA and CDR2 SQIVND come from the germline V gene (reference sequence). Trimming removed 8 bases from V and 7 bases from J, with 9 bases in between. CDR3 nucleotide sequence: TGTGCCAGTGGCCCGTACCAGCCCCAGCATTTT. It is translated as CASGPYQPQHF.

This chain joins TRBV11-2 and TRBJ2-6, with D possibly TRBD1 on 5 matching bases. CDR1 and CDR2 (germline): SGHAT, FQNNGV. V was cut by 2 bases and J by 0 bases, with 11 bases left in between. This CDR3 comprises 17 residues. CDR3 protein: CASSLTGRPSGANVLTF. CDR3 DNA sequence: TGTGCCAGCAGCTTAACAGGCCGGCCCTCTGGGGCCAACGTCCTGACTTTC.

This clone has only one observation. The chain joins TRBV19 to TRBJ2-2, with TRBD1 identical over 11 bases. The CDR3 sequence is 17 residues long. Unmatched junction bases numbered 9, after V lost 3 bases and J lost 6 bases. Germline lookup yields CDR1 LNHDA and CDR2 SQIVND (reference sequence). DNA for the CDR3: TGTGCCAGTAGTATTTTCGGACAGGGGGCTCTGCCCGGGGAGCTGTTTTTT. This gives the protein CASSIFGQGALPGELFF.

The V gene is TRBV27, the J gene TRBJ1-1; D unresolved. Trimming pared 6 bases from V and 0 bases from J, leaving 8 bases between. There are 13 residues in the CDR3. The germline V gene has CDR1 MNHEY and CDR2 SMNVEV (reference sequence). CDR3 nucleotides: TGTGCCAGCAGGCACGGGATGAACACTGAAGCTTTCTTT. Translation: CASRHGMNTEAFF.

In this sample, this clone is medium-sized. The chain carries TRBV13 and TRBJ2-7; either TRBD1 or TRBD2 may supply D (6 bases each). CDR1 is PRHDT, CDR2 FYEKMQ, per germline (reference sequence). Trimming took 4 bases from V and 2 from J, leaving 12 bases between them. The CDR3 runs 14 residues. CDR3 protein: CASSSGATAYEQYF. CDR3 in DNA: TGTGCCAGCAGCTCGGGGGCCACCGCCTACGAGCAGTACTTC.

This clone was observed a single time. The genes are TRBV25-1 and TRBJ2-1, with 11 bases lining up with TRBD1. Germline trimming cut 4 bases from V and 7 bases from J; bases unmatched to any gene: 9. Per the germline V gene, CDR1 is MGHDK and CDR2 is SYGVNS. The CDR3 consists of 16 residues. The CDR3, as DNA: TGTGCCAGCAGTGGTCCTTGGACAGGGGGCTCAAATGAGCAGTTCTTC. Residues: CASSGPWTGGSNEQFF.

The genes are TRBV19 and TRBJ1-1; 8 bases align to TRBD1. The CDR3 runs to 15 residues. Trimming took 7 bases from V and 5 from J; bases not matched to a gene: 12. The V gene's germline CDR1 is LNHDA and CDR2 SQIVND (reference sequence). The CDR3 sequence: CASTPQGELGTEAFF. CDR3 nucleotides: TGTGCCAGTACCCCACAGGGGGAACTGGGTACTGAAGCTTTCTTT. The whole variable domain, filled in from reference TRBV19 and TRBJ1-1, reads DGGITQSPKYLFRKEGQNVTLSCEQNLNHDAMYWYRQDPGQGLRLIYYSQIVNDFQKGDIAEGYSVSREKKESFPLTVTSAQKNPTAFYLCASTPQGELGTEAFFGQGTRLTVV.

V gene TRBV27 combines with J gene TRBJ1-2; D is ambiguous. This CDR3 comprises 15 residues. V lost 6 bases and J 0 bases, leaving 14 bases between the germline ends. Germline V gene data show CDR1 as MNHEY and CDR2 as SMNVEV (reference sequence). The CDR3 bases are TGTGCCAGCAGGGACGGGAAAACGGCTAACTATGGCTACACCTTC. Encoded protein: CASRDGKTANYGYTF.

The genes are TRBV2 and TRBJ2-7; unclear D gene. The V end was cut by 4 bases, the J end by 7 bases, with 8 bases between. Germline V gene data show CDR1 as SNHLY and CDR2 as FYNNEI. The length of the CDR3 is 11 residues. The chain's CDR3 is CASSAPGEQYF. The CDR3 DNA is TGTGCCAGCAGTGCTCCCGGGGAGCAGTACTTC.

The chain carries TRBV7-9 and TRBJ1-5; 11 nucleotides match TRBD1. In germline, CDR1 is SEHNR, CDR2 FQNEAQ (reference sequence). This CDR3 is 14 amino acids long. Unmatched junction bases numbered 3, after V lost 5 bases and J lost 6 bases. CDR3 in amino acids: CASSQGQGAQPQHF. In DNA, the CDR3 is TGTGCCAGCAGCCAAGGACAGGGGGCTCAGCCCCAGCATTTT.

This clone was found a few times. V is TRBV4-1 and J is TRBJ2-2; 8 nucleotides match TRBD2. V lost 2 bases to trimming and J lost 4 bases; unmatched junction nucleotides: 12. This CDR3 region has 18 residues. The germline V gene encodes CDR1 MGHRA and CDR2 YSYEKL. DNA for the CDR3: TGCGCCAGCAGCCAATCCCCCGCAAGCGGGAGTTTCACCGGGGAGCTGTTTTTT. Residues: CASSQSPASGSFTGELFF.

The V and J genes are TRBV19 and TRBJ1-2; 8 nucleotides agree with TRBD1. The CDR3 is 17 amino acids. Per the germline V gene, CDR1 is LNHDA and CDR2 is SQIVND (reference sequence). J was trimmed by 1 base and V by 3 bases; bases with no gene match: 10. CDR3 residues: CASSIRDRIRINYGYTF. CDR3 nucleotide sequence: TGTGCCAGTAGTATCCGGGACAGGATTCGGATTAACTATGGCTACACCTTC.

The chain uses TRBV27 and TRBJ2-1, with D possibly TRBD2 on 7 matching bases. Between the trimmed V and J ends, which lost 5 bases and 0 bases, there was a span of 14 bases. The CDR3 consists of 16 residues. The germline gives CDR1 MNHEY, CDR2 SMNVEV (reference sequence). The CDR3: CASSLGRGSSYNEQFF. As DNA, the CDR3 is TGTGCCAGCAGTCTAGGGAGGGGGAGCTCCTACAATGAGCAGTTCTTC.

V and J are TRBV6-5 and TRBJ1-2, with a tentative D call TRBD1 (5 bases). The CDR3 has 13 amino acids. Trimming shortened V by 6 bases and J by 4 bases, and 12 bases separated the two germline ends. Germline V lookup: CDR1 MNHEY, CDR2 SVGAGI. This CDR3 reads CASSPGGGYGYTF. The CDR3 nucleotides are TGTGCCAGCAGCCCGGGGGGGGGCTATGGCTACACCTTC.

The chain has TRBV5-8 and TRBJ2-3; 10 bases agree with TRBD2. The CDR3 has 16 residues. V lost 5 bases, J lost 4 bases, and 10 bases stayed unmatched. Germline CDR1 SGHTS, CDR2 YDEGEE. The CDR3 loop reads CASSLRLAGASDTQYF. The CDR3 region has the DNA TGTGCCAGCAGTCTTCGTCTAGCGGGGGCCTCAGATACGCAGTATTTT. Looking up the rest from reference TRBV5-8 and TRBJ2-3 gives the full variable domain: EAGVTQSPTHLIKTRGQQATLRCSPISGHTSVYWYQQALGLGLQFLLWYDEGEERNRGNFPPRFSGRQFPNYSSELNVNALELEDSALYLCASSLRLAGASDTQYFGPGTRLTVL.

The V gene is TRBV27, the J gene TRBJ2-1; D is uncertain. Germline loops: CDR1 MNHEY, CDR2 SMNVEV (reference sequence). There are 13 residues in the CDR3. Trimming pared 0 bases from V and 5 bases from J, leaving 5 bases between. CDR3 sequence (DNA): TGTGCCAGCAGTTTATCGGGGAACAATGAGCAGTTCTTC. Its protein is CASSLSGNNEQFF.

V is TRBV10-1 and J is TRBJ2-3, with D unclear. The CDR3 consists of 14 residues. Per the germline V gene, CDR1 is WNHNN and CDR2 is SYGVQD (reference sequence). V lost 2 bases and J lost 4, with 10 bases in between. The DNA of the CDR3 is TGCGCCAGCAGTGAGGGATTACAGTCAGATACGCAGTATTTT. This encodes CASSEGLQSDTQYF.

This chain connects TRBV11-2 to TRBJ2-1, with D perhaps matching TRBD2 (6 bases). The ends were cut back, 5 bases at V and 7 bases at J, with 21 bases in the middle. CDR3 length: 16 amino acids. Germline lookup yields CDR1 SGHAT and CDR2 FQNNGV. CDR3 sequence: CASSPGLFTRGNEQFF. In nucleotides, the CDR3 is TGTGCCAGCAGCCCCGGACTTTTTACCCGGGGGAATGAGCAGTTCTTC.